The 13 T cell receptor beta chains reported below all come from one sample, sequenced in a study of graft-versus-host responses after intestinal transplantation. Antigen specificity for these receptors is unknown. Clones were read by immunoSEQ multiplex PCR, and TCRdb kept only the in-frame ones, dropping some. In the table there are around 130,000 clones, around 94% of which are singletons. The sample was unstimulated CD4+ T cells sorted from spleen or lymph node cells, taken before intestinal transplant. All receptors derive from a human donor who received an intestinal transplant.

The rearrangement uses TRBV5-8 and TRBJ1-1; TRBD1 matches 9 bases. The J segment lost 0 bases and the V segment lost 4 bases, leaving 7 bases of the junction unmatched. Germline V gene lookup returns CDR1 SGHTS and CDR2 YDEGEE. This CDR3 spans 16 amino acids. The CDR3 protein is CASSLRDRVMNTEAFF. CDR3 DNA sequence: TGTGCCAGCAGCCTAAGGGACAGGGTCATGAACACTGAAGCTTTCTTT.

The rearrangement uses TRBV5-1 and TRBJ1-4, with 7 bases identical to TRBD1. CDR3 length equals 18 residues. Looked up from germline, CDR1 is SGHRS and CDR2 is YFSETQ. The V and J ends lost 2 bases and 2 bases, in that order; junction bases with no gene match: 12. CDR3 coding DNA: TGCGCCAGCAGCTTCGAGGGGGCGCTTCTTGGGACTAATGAAAAACTGTTTTTT. Translation gives CASSFEGALLGTNEKLFF.

This clone was recorded a few times. The chain combines TRBV12-5 with TRBJ1-4; 8 positions agree with TRBD1. CDR3 length: 13 residues. J lost 8 bases, V lost 5 bases, and 4 bases had no gene match. Germline loops: CDR1 LGHNT, CDR2 FRNRAP. The CDR3 region has the DNA TGTGCTAGTGGTGCACAGGGGGAGGAAAAACTGTTTTTT. As protein: CASGAQGEEKLFF.

CDR3 sequence reads: CASSLPQQSQYF. CDR3 DNA sequence: TGTGCCAGCAGCCTGCCTCAGCAGAGCCAGTACTTC. This chain joins TRBV11-2 and TRBJ2-5; D is uncertain. Trimming removed 5 bases at V and 10 bases at J, with 14 bases between. Germline assignment: CDR1 SGHAT and CDR2 FQNNGV. This CDR3 has 12 residues.

The chain uses TRBV5-1 and TRBJ2-2, with a tentative D call TRBD2 (5 bases). Between the trimmed V and J ends, which lost 2 bases and 7 bases, there was a span of 12 bases. The length of the CDR3 is 14 residues. Germline V gene data show CDR1 as SGHRS and CDR2 as YFSETQ. CDR3 loop: CASSFDGEVGELFF. The CDR3 nucleotides read TGCGCCAGCAGCTTTGACGGGGAAGTCGGGGAGCTGTTTTTT.

V and J are TRBV7-2 and TRBJ2-7, with D perhaps TRBD1 or TRBD2 (6 bases each). The CDR3 extends over 13 amino acids. The germline V gene has CDR1 SGHTA and CDR2 FQGNSA. Trimming pared 5 bases from V and 6 bases from J, leaving 14 bases between. The CDR3 region is CASSTGAGFEQYF. In DNA form, the CDR3 reads TGTGCCAGCAGCACGGGGGCCGGTTTCGAGCAGTACTTC.

This chain links TRBV15 with TRBJ1-5, with D perhaps TRBD1 (5 bases). The CDR3 is made up of 15 amino acids. Germline-derived CDR1 and CDR2 are LNHNV and YYDKDF (reference sequence). With 3 bases removed from V and 7 bases from J, the gap between germline ends came to 16 bases. CDR3 in DNA: TGTGCCACCAGCAGGGGGCAGGCAATCGGGCAGCCCCAGCATTTT. It encodes CATSRGQAIGQPQHF.

This clone occurred once. V gene TRBV2 combines with J gene TRBJ2-1; tentatively, D is TRBD1 or TRBD2 (6 bases each). Germline V gene lookup returns CDR1 SNHLY and CDR2 FYNNEI. V was cut by 6 bases and J by 7 bases, with 10 bases left in between. The CDR3 spans 12 residues. CDR3 residues: CASSGGWNEQFF. CDR3 DNA sequence: TGTGCCAGCAGCGGGGGCTGGAATGAGCAGTTCTTC.

This clone was detected a few times. The chain is built from TRBV7-9 and TRBJ1-5; D ambiguous. The germline V gene encodes CDR1 SEHNR and CDR2 FQNEAQ (reference sequence). V was shortened by 1 base and J by 2 bases, with 12 bases between the two germline ends. The CDR3 loop spans 16 amino acids. Written as DNA, the CDR3 is TGTGCCAGCAGCTTAGAGTTGGGTGCCGGCAATCAGCCCCAGCATTTT. Its protein product is CASSLELGAGNQPQHF.

This sequence joins TRBV5-4 and TRBJ2-5; TRBD2 matches 13 bases. V dropped 3 bases and J dropped 2; count of bases not matched to a gene: 10. The CDR3 length is 18 residues. CDR1 and CDR2 (germline): SGHNT, YYREEE (reference sequence). Here the CDR3 reads CASSSAGLAGQVQETQYF. CDR3 sequence (DNA): TGTGCCAGCAGCTCAGCGGGACTAGCGGGGCAAGTGCAAGAGACCCAGTACTTC.

The genes are TRBV5-3 and TRBJ2-2; D might be TRBD1 or TRBD2, each matching 5 bases. TRBV5-3 has ORF status, its function being uncertain. V was shortened by 4 bases and J by 0 bases, with 13 bases between the two germline ends. The CDR3 consists of 16 residues. This CDR3 is CARSLPGPANTGELFF. In DNA form, the CDR3 reads TGTGCCAGAAGCCTACCGGGACCCGCGAACACCGGGGAGCTGTTTTTT.

The V call is TRBV7-2, the J call TRBJ1-4; D gene uncertain. The V gene's germline CDR1 is SGHTA and CDR2 FQGNSA. This CDR3 is built from 15 residues. Trimming cost V 2 bases and J 5 bases, with 12 bases left between them. DNA of the CDR3: TGTGCCAGCAGCTTATCCTCCGTCCCAAATGAAAAACTGTTTTTT. It specifies CASSLSSVPNEKLFF.

The V and J genes are TRBV14 and TRBJ1-6; D is ambiguous. The CDR3 runs 13 residues. CDR1 is SGHDN, CDR2 FVKESK, per germline. V lost 4 bases and J 7 bases, leaving 8 bases between the germline ends. CDR3 in DNA: TGTGCCAGCAGCCGGACGGGAAATTCACCCCTCCACTTT. This codes for CASSRTGNSPLHF.